Each of the 23 T cell receptor beta chains below was sequenced from the same sample in a study of identifying expanded T cells in peripheral blood (dated by TCRdb to about 2019). Libraries were made using the immunoSEQ multiplex PCR assay. Held by TCRdb, this immuneACCESS table contains in-frame sequences only and omits some clones. Under half of the omission traces to an unresolved V gene where checked; the cause of the rest is unknown. The sample profile shows around 120,000 clones; around 89% of them were found once. About a sixth of the sample lies in the top ten. The source material was blood. These TCRs come from a person between 18 and 75 years old in good health.

The J gene is TRBJ2-2, the V gene TRBV5-5; D gene ambiguous. The CDR3 totals 15 residues. Looked up from germline, CDR1 is SGHKS and CDR2 is YYEKEE (reference sequence). V shed 0 bases and J shed 4 bases, with 10 bases lying between them. The CDR3 region has the DNA TGTGCCAGCAGCTTGGGCCCTACCGGCACCGGGGAGCTGTTTTTT. Protein sequence: CASSLGPTGTGELFF.

The chain is built from TRBV6-6 and TRBJ1-4; D call uncertain. CDR3 length: 15 amino acids. Trimming took off 0 bases at V and 0 bases at J, with 5 bases between the two ends. Per the germline V gene, CDR1 is MNHNY and CDR2 is SVGAGI (reference sequence). CDR3 sequence: CASSYSLTTNEKLFF. The CDR3 bases are TGTGCCAGCAGTTACTCTTTGACAACTAATGAAAAACTGTTTTTT.

The chain carries TRBV29-1 and TRBJ2-5, with D perhaps TRBD2 (6 bases). The germline V gene has CDR1 SQVTM and CDR2 ANQGSEA. This CDR3 is built from 13 residues. V was clipped by 6 bases and J by 5 bases, with 16 bases between them. The CDR3 region has the DNA TGCAGCGTGTGGAGGAGGGTGGGGGAGACCCAGTACTTC. Translated: CSVWRRVGETQYF.

V and J are TRBV5-8 and TRBJ1-4; no reliable D call. This CDR3 is built from 16 residues. In germline, CDR1 is SGHTS, CDR2 YDEGEE. Trimming shortened V by 4 bases and J by 7 bases, and 20 bases separated the two germline ends. DNA for the CDR3: TGTGCCAGCAGCCCTGGCTCCGGGGATCCTAGTGAAAAACTGTTTTTT. Encoded protein: CASSPGSGDPSEKLFF.

The CDR3 region is CASSLRRGAGEKLFF. For the CDR3, the DNA is TGTGCCAGCAGCTTACGCCGGGGGGCAGGTGAAAAACTGTTTTTT. This sequence joins TRBV7-9 and TRBJ1-4, with TRBD1 as a possible D gene (6 bases). The CDR3 has 15 residues. Trimming removed 2 bases at V and 7 bases at J, with 14 bases between. The V gene's germline CDR1 is SEHNR and CDR2 FQNEAQ (reference sequence).

V is TRBV6-5 and J is TRBJ1-1; D unresolved. Germline assignment: CDR1 MNHEY and CDR2 SVGAGI. The V and J ends lost 6 bases and 4 bases respectively, with 12 bases between them. The CDR3 is 13 amino acids. The CDR3 is CASSPRASTEAFF. The CDR3 DNA follows: TGTGCCAGCAGCCCCCGCGCGAGCACTGAAGCTTTCTTT.

V gene TRBV5-1 combines with J gene TRBJ2-1, with TRBD1 matching 7 bases. The germline gives CDR1 SGHRS, CDR2 YFSETQ. CDR3 length: 15 residues. J gave up 3 bases and V 2 bases, and 5 bases lay outside the gene matches. The CDR3 DNA reads as TGCGCCAGCAGCTTCGGCCAGGGGGACTACAATGAGCAGTTCTTC. It translates to CASSFGQGDYNEQFF.

The rearrangement joins TRBV7-8 to TRBJ2-3; possibly TRBD1 for D (7 bases). The CDR3 runs 16 residues. CDR1 SGHVS and CDR2 FQNEAQ come from the germline V gene. The V and J ends lost 9 bases and 0 bases respectively, with 19 bases between them. CDR3 coding DNA: TGTGCCAGTACGTTTAGGCAGGGGGGTAGCACAGATACGCAGTATTTT. It is translated as CASTFRQGGSTDTQYF.

The chain recombines TRBV6-5 with TRBJ1-2; D might be TRBD1 (5 bases). CDR3 length: 14 amino acids. The germline V gene encodes CDR1 MNHEY and CDR2 SVGAGI. V was shortened by 2 bases and J by 8 bases, with 15 bases between the two germline ends. CDR3 in DNA: TGTGCCAGCAGTTACGGGGAAAGGCGGGACGGCTACACCTTC. Its translation is CASSYGERRDGYTF.

The chain links TRBV7-9 to TRBJ1-2; TRBD1 aligns across 8 bases. The CDR3 spans 14 residues. V shed 2 bases, J shed 6 bases, and the junction held 5 bases outside the gene matches. Per germline, CDR1 SEHNR and CDR2 FQNEAQ (reference sequence). The CDR3: CASSLSTGANGYTF. The CDR3 nucleotides are TGTGCCAGCAGCTTATCGACAGGGGCTAATGGCTACACCTTC.

The chain uses TRBV6-1 and TRBJ2-1; 11 bases are a match to TRBD2. This CDR3 has 15 residues. The germline gives CDR1 MNHNS, CDR2 SASEGT. The trim removed 0 bases at V and 6 bases at J, leaving 1 base unmatched. The CDR3 reads CASSEASGGANEQFF. CDR3 in DNA: TGTGCCAGCAGTGAAGCTAGCGGGGGGGCCAATGAGCAGTTCTTC.

This chain joins TRBV27 and TRBJ2-7; TRBD2 might be the D (5 bases). Trimming took 4 bases from V and 4 from J, leaving 17 bases between them. The germline CDR1 and CDR2 sequences are MNHEY and SMNVEV (reference sequence). This CDR3 region has 15 residues. CDR3 residues: CASSYTAVQRYEQYF. Here the CDR3 DNA reads TGTGCCAGCAGTTATACAGCGGTTCAGCGATACGAGCAGTACTTC.

The genes are TRBV27 and TRBJ1-4; 7 nucleotides match TRBD1. V was clipped by 3 bases and J by 0 bases; unmatched bases: 1. The CDR3 loop spans 15 amino acids. CDR1 is MNHEY and CDR2 is SMNVEV in the germline V gene (reference sequence). This chain's CDR3 is CASSFGTATNEKLFF. The CDR3 coding sequence is TGTGCCAGCAGTTTTGGGACAGCAACTAATGAAAAACTGTTTTTT. Full variable domain (rest looked up from reference TRBV27 and TRBJ1-4): EAQVTQNPRYLITVTGKKLTVTCSQNMNHEYMSWYRQDPGLGLRQIYYSMNVEVTDKGDVPEGYKVSRKEKRNFPLILESPSPNQTSLYFCASSFGTATNEKLFFGSGTQLSVL.

The chain couples TRBV4-1 to TRBJ2-1; D call uncertain. Germline values: CDR1 MGHRA, CDR2 YSYEKL. The CDR3 totals 12 residues. The ends were cut back, 2 bases at V and 7 bases at J, with 6 bases in the middle. CDR3 coding DNA: TGCGCCAGCAGCCAAAAGGGAAATGAGCAGTTCTTC. Translated, it gives CASSQKGNEQFF.

The V gene is TRBV7-7, the J gene TRBJ2-7; no firm D call. The CDR3 is 13 residues long. Germline V gene data show CDR1 as SSHAT and CDR2 as FNYEAQ (reference sequence). The V and J ends lost 3 bases and 0 bases respectively, with 6 bases between them. CDR3 nucleotide sequence: TGTGCCAGCAGCTTTGGGGTCTCCTACGAGCAGTACTTC. This sequence encodes CASSFGVSYEQYF.

This sequence joins TRBV27 and TRBJ1-1; TRBD1 might be the D (6 bases). Trimming removed 0 bases from V and 3 bases from J, with 11 bases in between. Germline V gene data show CDR1 as MNHEY and CDR2 as SMNVEV (reference sequence). The CDR3 is made up of 15 amino acids. The CDR3 region is CASSLSGGVDTEAFF. The CDR3 DNA reads TGTGCCAGCAGTTTATCAGGGGGGGTGGACACTGAAGCTTTCTTT.

This chain joins TRBV6-4 and TRBJ1-3; D possibly corresponds to TRBD1 (6 bases). Germline CDR1 reads MRHNA; CDR2 reads SNTAGT. V lost 4 bases and J lost 0, with 16 bases in between. This CDR3 has 17 amino acids. The CDR3 bases are TGTGCCAGCAGTGGGACAGCGCTAAACTGCTCTGGAAACACCATATATTTT. Translating it yields CASSGTALNCSGNTIYF.

CDR3 region: CSVKQGIDSNQPQHF. The CDR3 DNA is TGCAGCGTTAAACAGGGGATCGATAGCAATCAGCCCCAGCATTTT. The J gene is TRBJ1-5, the V gene TRBV29-1; 7 nucleotides agree with TRBD1. This CDR3 contains 15 residues. Losses at the gene ends were 5 bases for V and 0 bases for J; bases not matched to a gene: 7. Per germline, CDR1 SQVTM and CDR2 ANQGSEA.

V is TRBV5-1 and J is TRBJ2-3; unclear D gene. Trimming left V 2 bases short and J 6 bases short, with 13 bases between. Germline V gene sequence: CDR1 SGHRS, CDR2 YFSETQ. This CDR3 contains 14 residues. CDR3 sequence reads: CASSLNAAADTQYF. CDR3 sequence (DNA): TGCGCCAGCAGCTTAAATGCAGCAGCCGATACGCAGTATTTT.

This chain connects TRBV7-9 to TRBJ2-7; D might be TRBD1 or TRBD2, each matching 6 bases. This CDR3 spans 14 amino acids. Trimming stripped 0 bases from V and 3 bases from J, with 9 bases between. In germline, CDR1 is SEHNR, CDR2 FQNEAQ (reference sequence). CDR3: CASSLAGGGYEQYF. The DNA for the CDR3 is TGTGCCAGCAGCTTAGCAGGAGGGGGCTACGAGCAGTACTTC. The full variable domain, in which reference TRBV7-9 and TRBJ2-7 provide the parts outside the CDR3, is DTGVSQNPRHKITKRGQNVTFRCDPISEHNRLYWYRQTLGQGPEFLTYFQNEAQLEKSRLLSDRFSAERPKGSFSTLEIQRTEQGDSAMYLCASSLAGGGYEQYFGPGTRLTVT.

The chain uses TRBV6-5 and TRBJ1-2, with D possibly matching TRBD1 (5 bases). CDR1 and CDR2 (germline): MNHEY, SVGAGI. This CDR3 contains 15 residues. V lost 7 bases and J lost 5, with 20 bases in between. The CDR3 loop is CASKRDPGVPYGYTF. CDR3 in DNA: TGTGCCAGCAAGCGGGACCCCGGAGTTCCATATGGCTACACCTTC.

The V call is TRBV20-1, the J call TRBJ2-7; possibly TRBD1 for D (6 bases). The V end was cut by 7 bases, the J end by 4 bases, with 11 bases between. Germline lookup yields CDR1 DFQATT and CDR2 SNEGSKA (reference sequence). CDR3 size: 11 residues. CDR3: CSGDTGYEQYF. Written as DNA, the CDR3 is TGCAGTGGGGATACAGGGTACGAGCAGTACTTC.

This chain connects TRBV6-5 to TRBJ1-2; D unclear. CDR3 size: 13 residues. Trimming shortened V by 2 bases and J by 3 bases, and 7 bases separated the two germline ends. Germline V lookup: CDR1 MNHEY, CDR2 SVGAGI. In DNA, the CDR3 is TGTGCCAGCAGTTACGATTCGGACTATGGCTACACCTTC. Translated, it gives CASSYDSDYGYTF.